What follows describes a single T cell receptor (beta chain). This entry comes from a study of blood T cell repertoires in COVID-19. About the research overall: PBMCs, B-cell-depleted T cells, or T cells were the source of the cDNA or gDNA that made up the material.

Per the germline V gene, CDR1 is SGHRS and CDR2 is YFSETQ. The CDR3 covers 14 residues. V lost 3 bases and J lost 8; bases outside the gene matches: 7. The assay was immunoSEQ multiplex PCR, and TCRdb's table has in-frame clones only and misses some. Here the sample spans 390,000 or so clones, roughly 89% being singletons. Sequenced: PBMCs or T cells enriched from blood (not recorded which). The sequence came from a woman aged 45 to 65 who had recovered from COVID-19. The chain carries TRBV5-1 and TRBJ1-2; 10 bases fit TRBD1. CDR3 coding DNA: TGCGCCAGCAGCTCCGGGACAGGGGCGAAAGGCTACACCTTC. This codes for CASSSGTGAKGYTF.